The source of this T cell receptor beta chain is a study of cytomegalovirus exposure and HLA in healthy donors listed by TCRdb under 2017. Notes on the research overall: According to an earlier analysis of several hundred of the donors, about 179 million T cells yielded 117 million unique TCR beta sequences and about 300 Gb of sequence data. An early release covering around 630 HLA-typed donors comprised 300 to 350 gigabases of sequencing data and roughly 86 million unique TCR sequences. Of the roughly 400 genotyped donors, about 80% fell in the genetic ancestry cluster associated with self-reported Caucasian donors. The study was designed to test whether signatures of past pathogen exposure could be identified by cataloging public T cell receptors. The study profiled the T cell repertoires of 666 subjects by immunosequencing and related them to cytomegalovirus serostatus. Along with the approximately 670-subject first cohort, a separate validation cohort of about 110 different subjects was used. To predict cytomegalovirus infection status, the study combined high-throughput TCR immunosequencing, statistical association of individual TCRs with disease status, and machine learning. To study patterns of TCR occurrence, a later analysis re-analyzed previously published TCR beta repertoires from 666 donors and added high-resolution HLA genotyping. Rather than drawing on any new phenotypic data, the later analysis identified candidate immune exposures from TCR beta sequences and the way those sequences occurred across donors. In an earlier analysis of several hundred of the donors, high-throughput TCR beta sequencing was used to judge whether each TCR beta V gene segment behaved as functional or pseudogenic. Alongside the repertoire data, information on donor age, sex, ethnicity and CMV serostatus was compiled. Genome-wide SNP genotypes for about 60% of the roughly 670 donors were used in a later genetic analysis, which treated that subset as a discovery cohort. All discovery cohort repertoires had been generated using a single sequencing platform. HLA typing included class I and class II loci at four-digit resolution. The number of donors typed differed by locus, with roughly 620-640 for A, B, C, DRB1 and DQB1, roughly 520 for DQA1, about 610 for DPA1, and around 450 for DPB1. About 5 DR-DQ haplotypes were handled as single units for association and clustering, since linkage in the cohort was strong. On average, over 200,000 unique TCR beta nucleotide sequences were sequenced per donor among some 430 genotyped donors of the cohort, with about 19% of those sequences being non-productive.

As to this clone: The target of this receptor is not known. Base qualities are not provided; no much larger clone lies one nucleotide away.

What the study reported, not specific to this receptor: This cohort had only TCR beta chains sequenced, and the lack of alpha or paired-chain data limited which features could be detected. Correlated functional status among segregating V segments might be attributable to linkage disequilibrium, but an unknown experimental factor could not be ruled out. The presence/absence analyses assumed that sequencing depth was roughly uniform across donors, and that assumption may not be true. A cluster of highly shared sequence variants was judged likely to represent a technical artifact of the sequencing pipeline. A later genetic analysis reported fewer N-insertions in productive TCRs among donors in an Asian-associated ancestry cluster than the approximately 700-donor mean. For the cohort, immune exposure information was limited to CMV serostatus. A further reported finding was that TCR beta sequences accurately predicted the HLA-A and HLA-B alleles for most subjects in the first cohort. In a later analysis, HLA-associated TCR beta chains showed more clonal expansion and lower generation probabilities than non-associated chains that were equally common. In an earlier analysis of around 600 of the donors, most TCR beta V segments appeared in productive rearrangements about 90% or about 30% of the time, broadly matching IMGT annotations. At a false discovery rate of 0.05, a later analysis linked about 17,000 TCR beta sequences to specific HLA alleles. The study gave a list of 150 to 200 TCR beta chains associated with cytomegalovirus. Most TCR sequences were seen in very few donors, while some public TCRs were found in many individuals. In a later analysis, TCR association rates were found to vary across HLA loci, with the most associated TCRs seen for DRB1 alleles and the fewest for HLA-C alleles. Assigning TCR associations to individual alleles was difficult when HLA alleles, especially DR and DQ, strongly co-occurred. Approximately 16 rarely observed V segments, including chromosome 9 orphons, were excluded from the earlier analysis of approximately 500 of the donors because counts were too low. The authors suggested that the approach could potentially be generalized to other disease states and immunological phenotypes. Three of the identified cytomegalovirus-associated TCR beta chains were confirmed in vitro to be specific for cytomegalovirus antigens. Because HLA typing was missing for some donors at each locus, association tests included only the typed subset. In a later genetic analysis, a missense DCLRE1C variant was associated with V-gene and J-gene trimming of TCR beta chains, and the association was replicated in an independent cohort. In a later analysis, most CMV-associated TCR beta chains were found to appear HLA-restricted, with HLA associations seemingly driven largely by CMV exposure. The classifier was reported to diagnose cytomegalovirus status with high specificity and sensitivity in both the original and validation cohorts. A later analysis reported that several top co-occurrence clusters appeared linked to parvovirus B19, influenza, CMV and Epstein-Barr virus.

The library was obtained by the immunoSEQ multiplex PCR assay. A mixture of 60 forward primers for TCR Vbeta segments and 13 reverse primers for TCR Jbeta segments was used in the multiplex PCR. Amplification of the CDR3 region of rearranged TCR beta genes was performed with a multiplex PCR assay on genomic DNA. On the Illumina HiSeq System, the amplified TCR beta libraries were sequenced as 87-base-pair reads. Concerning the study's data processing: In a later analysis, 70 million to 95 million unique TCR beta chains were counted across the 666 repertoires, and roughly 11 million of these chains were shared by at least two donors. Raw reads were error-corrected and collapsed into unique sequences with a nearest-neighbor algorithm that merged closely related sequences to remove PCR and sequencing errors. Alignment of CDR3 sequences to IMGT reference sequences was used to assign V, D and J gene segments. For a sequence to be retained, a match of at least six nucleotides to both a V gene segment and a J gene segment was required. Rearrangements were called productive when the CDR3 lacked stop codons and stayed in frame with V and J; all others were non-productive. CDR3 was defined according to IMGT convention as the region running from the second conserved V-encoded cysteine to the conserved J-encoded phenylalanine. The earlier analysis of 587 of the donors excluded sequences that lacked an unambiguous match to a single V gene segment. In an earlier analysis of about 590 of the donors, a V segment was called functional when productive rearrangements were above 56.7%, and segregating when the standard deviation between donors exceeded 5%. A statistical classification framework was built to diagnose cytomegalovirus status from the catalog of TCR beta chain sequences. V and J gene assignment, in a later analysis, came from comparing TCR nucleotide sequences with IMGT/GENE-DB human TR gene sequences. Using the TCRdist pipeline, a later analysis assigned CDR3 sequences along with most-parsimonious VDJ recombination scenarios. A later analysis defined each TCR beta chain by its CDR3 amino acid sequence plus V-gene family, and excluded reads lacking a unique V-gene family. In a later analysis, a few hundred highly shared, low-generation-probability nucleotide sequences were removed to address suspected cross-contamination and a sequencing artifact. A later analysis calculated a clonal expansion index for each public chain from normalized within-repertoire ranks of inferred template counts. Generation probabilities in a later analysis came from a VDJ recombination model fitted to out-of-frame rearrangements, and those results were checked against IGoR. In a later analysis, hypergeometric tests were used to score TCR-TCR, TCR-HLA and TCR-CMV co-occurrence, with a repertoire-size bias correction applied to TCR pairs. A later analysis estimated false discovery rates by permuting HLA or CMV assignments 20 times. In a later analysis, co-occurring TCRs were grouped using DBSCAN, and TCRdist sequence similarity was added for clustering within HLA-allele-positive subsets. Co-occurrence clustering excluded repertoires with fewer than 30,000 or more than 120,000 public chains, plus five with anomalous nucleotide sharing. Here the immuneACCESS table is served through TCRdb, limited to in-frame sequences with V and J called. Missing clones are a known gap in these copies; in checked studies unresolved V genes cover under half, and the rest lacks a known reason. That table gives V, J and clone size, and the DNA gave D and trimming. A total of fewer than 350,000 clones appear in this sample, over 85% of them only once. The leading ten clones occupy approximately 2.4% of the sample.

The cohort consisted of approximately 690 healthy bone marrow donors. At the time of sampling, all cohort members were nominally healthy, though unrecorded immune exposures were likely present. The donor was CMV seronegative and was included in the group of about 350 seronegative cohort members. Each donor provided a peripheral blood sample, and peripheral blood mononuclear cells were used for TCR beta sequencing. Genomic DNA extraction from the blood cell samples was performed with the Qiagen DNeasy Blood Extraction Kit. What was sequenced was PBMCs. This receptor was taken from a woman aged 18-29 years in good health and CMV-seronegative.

The base sequence is TGCGCCAGCAGGGGGGGACGCCTCTACGAGCAGTACTTC. It translates as CASRGGRLYEQYF. This chain is built from TRBV5-1 and TRBJ2-7; the D region possibly corresponds to TRBD2 (6 bases align). The junction shows trimming of 5 bases on V and 3 bases on J, plus 12 bases between the germline ends. CDR1 is given as SGHRS and CDR2 as YFSETQ, both from the germline V gene. Its CDR3 holds 13 amino acids, cysteine through phenylalanine. Only CDR3 DNA remains: 39 bases, in frame from the first base. Joined to the reference TRBV5-1 and TRBJ2-7 proteins, this CDR3 gives the full variable domain: KAGVTQTPRYLIKTRGQQVTLSCSPISGHRSVSWYQQTPGQGLQFLFEYFSETQRNKGNFPGRFSGRQFSNSRSEMNVSTLELGDSALYLCASRGGRLYEQYFGPGTRLTVT.